The present T cell receptor (beta chain) was sequenced within a study of follicular helper T cells after annual influenza vaccination. Study background: Across the 2013-2014, 2014-2015 and 2015-2016 vaccination seasons, some subjects were resampled.

Study-wide findings and caveats: Change in circulating plasmablasts correlated with ICOS+CD38+ cTfh clonality change. Successive annual vaccinations recalled a recurrent oligoclonal ICOS+CD38+ cTfh response with influenza-specific clonotypes.

V was pared by 2 bases and J by 10 bases, with 21 bases of the junction left unmatched. CDR1 and CDR2 (germline): SGHAT, FQDESV (reference sequence). The CDR3 consists of 19 residues. As regards this clone: Its antigen is not identified.

The time point was: 2015-2016 season, 7 days after influenza vaccination. This table comes from immunoSEQ multiplex PCR, and its TCRdb copy is limited to in-frame clones, with some not included. The data show around 6,200 clones, roughly 84% seen once. The source was CXCR5- memory CD4+ T cells sorted from blood, collected 7 days after influenza vaccination. The chain is built from TRBV11-1 and TRBJ2-1, with 9 bases fitting TRBD1. The TCR comes from an adult who received the influenza vaccine. The CDR3 coding sequence is TGTGCCAGCAGCTTAACGGACAGGGGTCGAGGCTGGACCCCGGCGGAGCAGTTCTTC. Amino acid sequence: CASSLTDRGRGWTPAEQFF.